These 16 T cell receptor beta chains were sequenced from one sample in a study of blood T cell repertoires in COVID-19. Profiled with immunoSEQ multiplex PCR; TCRdb holds only in-frame clones, not every one. The table records approximately 350,000 clones, about nine tenths of them present only once. The specimen was peripheral blood. All receptors come from a woman in her 70s with COVID-19, enrolled during active disease.

This clone was observed a single time. The chain carries TRBV7-2 and TRBJ1-6; the match to TRBD1 covers 7 bases. J lost 8 bases, V lost 5 bases, and 9 bases had no gene match. This CDR3 comprises 15 residues. Germline V gene sequence: CDR1 SGHTA, CDR2 FQGNSA. The CDR3 DNA sequence: TGTGCCAGCAGCGCAGGGACAGTAGAGGATTCACCCCTCCACTTT. This encodes CASSAGTVEDSPLHF. Variable domain in full (rest from reference TRBV7-2 and TRBJ1-6): GAGVSQSPSNKVTEKGKDVELRCDPISGHTALYWYRQSLGQGLEFLIYFQGNSAPDKSGLPSDRFSAERTGGSVSTLTIQRTQQEDSAVYLCASSAGTVEDSPLHFGNGTRLTVT.

V and J are TRBV4-2 and TRBJ1-2; 8 bases map to TRBD1. V lost 0 bases, J lost 4 bases, and 1 base stayed unmatched. The CDR3 runs 14 residues. Germline V lookup: CDR1 LGHNA, CDR2 YNFKEQ. The CDR3 sequence is CASSQETGAYGYTF. In DNA form, the CDR3 reads TGTGCCAGCAGCCAAGAGACAGGGGCCTATGGCTACACCTTC.

This chain joins TRBV9 and TRBJ1-1, with D hard to call. Trimming left V 2 bases short and J 8 bases short, with 13 bases between. CDR1 and CDR2 (germline): SGDLS, YYNGEE. This CDR3 region has 13 residues. CDR3 nucleotide sequence: TGTGCCAGCAGCGTCGGAGACCCACGGGAAGCTTTCTTT. Protein sequence: CASSVGDPREAFF.

The sample holds one count of this clone. This sequence joins TRBV27 and TRBJ1-4; D remains ambiguous. V was cut by 4 bases and J by 0 bases, with 15 bases left in between. The CDR3 is made up of 17 amino acids. Germline values: CDR1 MNHEY, CDR2 SMNVEV (reference sequence). CDR3 sequence (DNA): TGTGCCAGCAGTTCGTTGATAGCCAGTTCAACTAATGAAAAACTGTTTTTT. Translating gives CASSSLIASSTNEKLFF.

This clone was found once. V usage is TRBV19 and J usage is TRBJ1-5, with D unresolved. This CDR3 spans 11 amino acids. CDR1 LNHDA and CDR2 SQIVND come from the germline V gene (reference sequence). V was pared by 5 bases and J by 9 bases, with 8 bases between. The CDR3 loop is CASSSSGPQHF. CDR3 bases: TGTGCCAGTAGTTCCTCGGGGCCCCAGCATTTT.

The rearrangement uses TRBV4-3 and TRBJ1-1; a possible D gene is TRBD1 (5 bases). The CDR3 has 14 residues. The germline gives CDR1 LGHNA, CDR2 YSLEER. V was cut by 0 bases and J by 7 bases, with 12 bases left in between. CDR3 sequence: CASSQDWTSGEAFF. The CDR3 nucleotides read TGCGCCAGCAGCCAAGATTGGACATCGGGTGAAGCTTTCTTT.

This clone has a single count. The V gene is TRBV11-2, the J gene TRBJ2-7; 9 nucleotides agree with TRBD1. The CDR3 covers 14 residues. Germline V gene data show CDR1 as SGHAT and CDR2 as FQNNGV. V shed 4 bases, J shed 5 bases, and the junction held 6 bases outside the gene matches. The CDR3 sequence is CASSSNRGLNEQYF. The DNA for the CDR3 is TGTGCCAGCAGCTCCAACAGGGGGCTCAACGAGCAGTACTTC.

This chain joins TRBV5-1 and TRBJ2-2; TRBD1 aligns across 7 bases. Germline CDR1 and CDR2: SGHRS and YFSETQ. J lost 5 bases, V lost 7 bases, and 14 bases had no gene match. The length of the CDR3 is 16 residues. CDR3 sequence (DNA): TGCGCCAGCTCAACCCAGACAGGGATGGAGACCGGGGAGCTGTTTTTT. It translates to CASSTQTGMETGELFF.

The chain couples TRBV4-1 to TRBJ2-7; D not resolved. CDR1 is MGHRA, CDR2 YSYEKL, per germline. The V end was cut by 5 bases, the J end by 3 bases, with 17 bases between. This CDR3 has 15 amino acids. CDR3 amino acids: CASSKSNSTGYEQYF. The CDR3 DNA is TGCGCCAGCAGCAAATCCAACTCGACGGGCTACGAGCAGTACTTC.

The genes are TRBV11-3 and TRBJ2-2, with D unresolved. The CDR3 is made up of 13 amino acids. Germline values: CDR1 SGHNT, CDR2 YENEEA. Trimming took 2 bases from V and 4 from J, leaving 5 bases between them. This CDR3 reads CASSLSVTGELFF. The CDR3 coding sequence is TGTGCCAGCAGCTTATCTGTCACCGGGGAGCTGTTTTTT.

This chain links TRBV29-1 with TRBJ1-4; 7 bases line up with TRBD1. Germline trimming cut 6 bases from V and 2 bases from J; bases unmatched to any gene: 9. Germline V CDR1 and CDR2: SQVTM, ANQGSEA. CDR3 size: 15 residues. The CDR3 loop is CSVPDRVGTNEKLFF. The DNA of the CDR3 is TGCAGCGTACCCGACAGGGTGGGTACTAATGAAAAACTGTTTTTT.

A single count supports this clone. The rearrangement uses TRBV28 and TRBJ1-2; weak D call: TRBD1 (6 bases). The ends were cut back, 2 bases at V and 4 bases at J, with 20 bases in the middle. Germline CDR1 is MDHEN and CDR2 is SYDVKM. The CDR3 has 17 amino acids. CDR3 sequence (DNA): TGTGCCAGCAGTTTAGCGTCGGGACACGGGATGAGCTATGGCTACACCTTC. This codes for CASSLASGHGMSYGYTF.

The genes are TRBV24-1 and TRBJ1-2; D not resolved. The V end lost 4 bases, the J end lost 4 bases, and 12 bases lay between the germline ends. This CDR3 has 14 residues. In germline, CDR1 is KGHDR, CDR2 SFDVKD. CDR3: CATSDYGQSYGYTF. In DNA, the CDR3 is TGTGCCACCAGTGACTATGGGCAAAGCTATGGCTACACCTTC.

V is TRBV24-1 and J is TRBJ2-7, with TRBD2 as a possible D gene (5 bases). Germline V CDR1 and CDR2: KGHDR, SFDVKD. Trimming cost V 3 bases and J 10 bases, with 15 bases left between them. This CDR3 comprises 13 residues. CDR3 amino acids: CATSDQTDGIQYF. The CDR3 DNA reads TGTGCCACCAGTGATCAGACGGACGGGATTCAGTACTTC.

The chain combines TRBV5-1 with TRBJ2-7; TRBD1 aligns across 7 bases. This CDR3 contains 13 residues. V shed 4 bases and J 1 base; nucleotides not matched to a gene: 2. Germline lookup yields CDR1 SGHRS and CDR2 YFSETQ. The CDR3: CASSGDSSYEQYF. The CDR3 DNA reads TGCGCCAGCAGCGGGGACAGTTCCTACGAGCAGTACTTC.

This chain uses TRBV7-9 with TRBJ2-3, with TRBD1 identical over 7 bases. The germline V gene encodes CDR1 SEHNR and CDR2 FQNEAQ (reference sequence). Trimming took 3 bases from V and 2 from J; bases not matched to a gene: 5. CDR3 length: 15 residues. Here the CDR3 DNA reads TGTGCCAGCAGCTTCCGACAGGGAATCACAGATACGCAGTATTTT. This encodes CASSFRQGITDTQYF.